This T cell receptor beta chain was obtained from a study of OX40 agonist ivuxolimab in advanced cancers. Regarding the complete study: The costimulatory receptor OX40 (CD134) was targeted by ivuxolimab, a fully human IgG2 agonistic monoclonal antibody. Intravenous ivuxolimab was administered to patients every 2 weeks at six dose levels: 0.01, 0.1, 0.3, 1.5, 3 and 10 mg/kg. Among the approximately 50 dose-escalation patients, approximately 20 had hepatocellular carcinoma, about 15 melanoma, 9 renal cell carcinoma and 9 head and neck cancer. In the dose-escalation cohort, around four fifths of patients were male, and the mean age was 60 years with a range of roughly 23 to 79. Patients were allowed to have had prior anti-PD-1, anti-PD-L1 or anti-CTLA-4 therapy, and around 40% of the dose-escalation patients had previously received checkpoint inhibitors. Partial responses occurred in three dose-escalation patients, of whom one had hepatocellular carcinoma and two had cutaneous melanoma. The point of sequencing TCRbeta in the periphery was to test whether ivuxolimab changed TCR sequence diversity and drove clonal T-cell expansion. The paper covers the monotherapy dose-escalation part of the phase I ivuxolimab trial, which included N ≈ 50 patients.

Genomic DNA was extracted from sorted cells for sequencing of the TCRbeta CDR3 region. The immunoSEQ Assay was used to sequence the TCRbeta CDR3 regions. Imported from immuneACCESS, the table was reduced by TCRdb to in-frame sequences with V and J called. These copies leave out some clones; in studies compared against another copy, an unresolved V gene accounts for under half, and the cause of the remainder is not known. This sample gives about 91,000 clones in total; around 88% of them show up just once. The ten largest clonotypes hold around 0.52% of the sample. This clone has more than one count but fewer than ten. No antigen is known for it. No per-base quality is available; no much larger clone lies one base away. General findings and caveats noted by the study authors: Clonal expansion of both CD4+ and CD8+ blood T cells was observed from baseline to week 6 at doses 0.1 to 3.0 mg/kg. On average, CD8+ T cells showed more expanded clones than CD4+ T cells after ivuxolimab. Low levels of normalized T-cell clonal expansion were also shown by some nonresponding patients. The antigen specificity of the clonally expanded peripheral T cells was not determined. In partial responders in the 0.1-3.0 mg/kg groups, normalized peripheral clonal expansion was found to be among the lowest, especially among CD8+ T cells.

Patients with autoimmune disease history or receiving systemic immunosuppression were excluded from the trial. Peripheral blood for TCR sequencing was drawn from every dose cohort at baseline, at cycle 4 day 1 and at cycle 7 day 1. The samples were drawn from a first-in-human, open-label, multicenter phase I dose-escalation trial of ivuxolimab. Adults with locally advanced or metastatic melanoma, renal cell, hepatocellular, or head and neck squamous cell carcinoma were enrolled in the trial. CD4+ and CD8+ T cells were sorted separately from peripheral blood before TCR sequencing. Via the germline V gene, CDR1 is SGHTA and CDR2 FQGTGA. The cysteine opens and the phenylalanine closes a CDR3 of 15 amino acids. Only the CDR3 DNA stays, 45 bases, in frame from base 1. The junction shows trimming of 6 bases on V and 2 bases on J, and the gene matches do not reach 9 bases of it.

Source: CD4+ or CD8+ T cells sorted from blood, taken in a trial of the OX40 agonist ivuxolimab. This TCR came from an adult with an advanced solid tumor such as melanoma, head and neck, liver or kidney cancer. The sequence is built from TRBV7-3 and TRBJ1-1, and 7 bases in between align with TRBD1. The CDR3 region reads CASSRSGTDNTEAFF. The DNA reads TGTGCCAGCAGTCGTTCCGGGACAGATAACACTGAAGCTTTCTTT.